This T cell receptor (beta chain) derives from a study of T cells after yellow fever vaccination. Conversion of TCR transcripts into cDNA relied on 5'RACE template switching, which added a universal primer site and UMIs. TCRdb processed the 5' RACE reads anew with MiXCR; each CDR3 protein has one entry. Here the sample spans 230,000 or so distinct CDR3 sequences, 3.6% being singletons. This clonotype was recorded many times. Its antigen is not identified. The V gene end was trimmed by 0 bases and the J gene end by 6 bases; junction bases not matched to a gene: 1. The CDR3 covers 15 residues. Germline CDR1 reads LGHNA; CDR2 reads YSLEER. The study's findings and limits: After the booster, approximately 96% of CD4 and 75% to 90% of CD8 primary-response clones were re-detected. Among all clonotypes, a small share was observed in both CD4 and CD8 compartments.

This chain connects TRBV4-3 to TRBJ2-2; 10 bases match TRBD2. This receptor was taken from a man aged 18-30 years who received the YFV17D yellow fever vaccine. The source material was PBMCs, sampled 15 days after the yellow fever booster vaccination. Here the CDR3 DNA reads TGCGCCAGCAGCCAAGAACTAGCGGGGCCCGGGGAGCTGTTTTTT. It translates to CASSQELAGPGELFF.